This T cell receptor (beta chain) was sequenced in a study of blood T cell repertoires in COVID-19. Study-level background: Samples representing acute and convalescent COVID-19 were sourced from the United States, Italy and Spain. The analysed material was cDNA or gDNA that came from T cells, B-cell-depleted T cells, or PBMCs.

Authors' data handling: It was from reference gene primer amplification that nucleated cell counts were estimated. Profiled with immunoSEQ multiplex PCR; TCRdb holds only in-frame clones, not every one. V and J calls and clone size follow that table, whereas D and trimming were derived from the DNA. This sample yields over 25,000 clones, of which roughly 86% are seen a single time; more than 13% belongs to the top ten. Germline CDR1 reads SGHDN; CDR2 reads FVKESK. V lost 1 base, J lost 4 bases, and 8 bases lay in between. The CDR3 contains 13 residues. This receptor was taken from a human donor with active COVID-19. The donor label of this sample is uncertain. V and J are TRBV14 and TRBJ2-7; the D is unclear. The sample consisted of peripheral blood. In DNA, the CDR3 is TGTGCCAGCAGCCAAGCTAGGTATTACGAGCAGTACTTC. Protein: CASSQARYYEQYF.